The sample holds many counts of the clone carrying this T cell receptor beta chain. The antigen is unknown. Documented time point: newly diagnosed GD, antithyroid drugs for less than 3 months. Researchers made the TCR library from RNA that was extracted from PBMCs. Patients hailed from an endocrinology department in Xi'an, China. A roughly 10-milliliter sample of peripheral blood was drawn into EDTA tubes. For TCR beta, libraries came from iRepertoire HTBI primers and Arm-PCR of CDR3 regions. TCRdb fed the multiplex PCR reads into MiXCR, producing one record per CDR3 protein. The sample gives hundreds of thousands of distinct CDR3 sequences, 16% of which show up once; 15% to 20% is in the top ten. This CDR3 is 13 amino acids long. Germline values: CDR1 LGHDT, CDR2 YNNKEL (reference sequence). Trimming removed 4 bases from V and 1 base from J, with 7 bases in between. The record originates from a study of regulatory T cells in long-lasting Graves disease.

Study-level findings and limits: Newly diagnosed Graves' patients had higher TCR diversity than persistent ones.

These same data were also listed under a study on T cells in Graves' hyperthyroidism and ophthalmopathy.

This TCR was recovered from a woman in her twenties or thirties with Graves disease. Here the sequenced sample was peripheral blood mononuclear cells (PBMCs), taken at new diagnosis, from a patient treated with antithyroid drugs. V is TRBV3-1 and J is TRBJ1-2; D gene uncertain. In DNA, the CDR3 is TGTGCCAGCAGCCCGGCAGTTAACTATGGCTACACCTTC. This codes for CASSPAVNYGYTF.